Presented here are 15 T cell receptor beta chains from one specimen sequenced in a study of cytomegalovirus exposure and HLA in healthy donors (dated by TCRdb to about 2017). The library was built by means of the immunoSEQ multiplex PCR assay. For the multiplex PCR, a mixture combining 60 forward primers for TCR Vbeta segments and 13 reverse primers for TCR Jbeta segments was used. Here the immuneACCESS table is served through TCRdb, limited to in-frame sequences with V and J called. Missing clones are a known gap in these copies; in checked studies unresolved V genes cover under half, and the rest lacks a known reason. The sample yields 150,000 to 200,000 clones; roughly 77% were counted once. The leading ten clones occupy roughly 2% of the sample. The material sequenced was PBMCs. These receptors were taken from a woman younger than 30 in good health and CMV-seronegative.

J is TRBJ2-7 and V is TRBV9; 7 positions agree with TRBD2. This CDR3 is 16 amino acids long. Germline V gene lookup returns CDR1 SGDLS and CDR2 YYNGEE. V shed 0 bases and J 0 bases; nucleotides not matched to a gene: 6. CDR3 protein: CASSVGSGGSSYEQYF. The CDR3 DNA sequence: TGTGCCAGCAGCGTAGGATCGGGGGGAAGCTCCTACGAGCAGTACTTC.

A single count supports this clone. V is TRBV28 and J is TRBJ2-7; D not resolved. This CDR3 region has 13 residues. CDR1 is MDHEN and CDR2 is SYDVKM in the germline V gene. Trimming pared 2 bases from V and 0 bases from J, leaving 5 bases between. CDR3 protein: CASSLTYSYEQYF. The CDR3 DNA reads TGTGCCAGCAGTTTAACTTACTCCTACGAGCAGTACTTC.

The V call is TRBV28, the J call TRBJ2-1; 7 bases are shared with TRBD1. The CDR3 length is 17 residues. The V and J ends lost 4 bases and 4 bases, in that order; junction bases with no gene match: 13. The V gene's germline CDR1 is MDHEN and CDR2 SYDVKM. As DNA, the CDR3 is TGTGCCAGCAGTTCACCGCGAACGGACAGGTCGTACAATGAGCAGTTCTTC. It encodes CASSSPRTDRSYNEQFF.

The rearrangement joins TRBV5-1 to TRBJ2-7, with TRBD1 identical over 9 bases. Trimming removed 1 base from V and 2 bases from J; junction bases left unmatched: 4. Germline V gene data show CDR1 as SGHRS and CDR2 as YFSETQ. The CDR3 covers 15 residues. The CDR3 nucleotides are TGCGCCAGCAGCTTGCCGGGACAGGGCGCCTACGAGCAGTACTTC. It yields the protein CASSLPGQGAYEQYF.

The rearrangement links TRBV11-2 to TRBJ2-5, with no clear D. V was clipped by 1 base and J by 5 bases, with 8 bases between them. This CDR3 is built from 13 residues. Germline V lookup: CDR1 SGHAT, CDR2 FQNNGV. This CDR3 reads CASSLVPRETQYF. The CDR3 DNA reads as TGTGCCAGCAGCTTAGTACCACGGGAGACCCAGTACTTC.

This clone was seen more than once but under ten times. The gene calls are TRBV28 and TRBJ1-2, with 7 positions matching TRBD1. V lost 3 bases and J lost 14; bases outside the gene matches: 12. Germline CDR1 MDHEN, CDR2 SYDVKM. CDR3 size: 13 residues. In DNA form, the CDR3 reads TGTGCCAGCAGTTTCGGGACAGTATTGGGGTCTACCTTC. It translates to CASSFGTVLGSTF.

This chain links TRBV6-5 with TRBJ1-2; 11 bases align to TRBD1. The CDR3 spans 15 residues. V lost 10 bases and J lost 14; bases outside the gene matches: 21. In germline, CDR1 is MNHEY, CDR2 SVGAGI. The CDR3 DNA is TGTGCCACCCGGACAGGGGGCGCGGATTATGCGCAGCGGACCTTC. Protein: CATRTGGADYAQRTF.

The rearrangement uses TRBV27 and TRBJ2-3; possibly TRBD1 for D (6 bases). The V end lost 7 bases, the J end lost 2 bases, and 16 bases lay between the germline ends. This CDR3 contains 15 residues. Germline CDR1 and CDR2: MNHEY and SMNVEV (reference sequence). Here the CDR3 reads CASKTDSGPTDTQYF. CDR3 bases: TGTGCCAGCAAGACGGACAGCGGCCCCACAGATACGCAGTATTTT.

The chain couples TRBV9 to TRBJ1-4, with 9 bases aligning to TRBD1. CDR1 is SGDLS and CDR2 is YYNGEE in the germline V gene. Unmatched junction bases numbered 5, after V lost 2 bases and J lost 3 bases. The CDR3 loop spans 16 amino acids. CDR3 residues: CASSVGGTGSNEKLFF. CDR3 bases: TGTGCCAGCAGCGTCGGGGGGACAGGGTCTAATGAAAAACTGTTTTTT.

The chain links TRBV10-3 to TRBJ1-1, with TRBD1 matching 8 bases. CDR1 is ENHRY and CDR2 is SYGVKD in the germline V gene. The CDR3 loop spans 14 amino acids. V gave up 9 bases and J gave up 5 bases; unmatched junction bases: 11. The CDR3 region is CAIGQGEGLTEAFF. The CDR3 DNA sequence: TGTGCCATTGGACAGGGCGAGGGTCTTACTGAAGCTTTCTTT.

The chain has TRBV14 and TRBJ2-7, with 11 bases fitting TRBD2. This CDR3 contains 18 residues. The trim removed 0 bases at V and 0 bases at J, leaving 7 bases unmatched. CDR1 and CDR2 from the germline V gene are SGHDN and FVKESK. For the CDR3, the DNA is TGTGCCAGCAGCCAAGAGGTTAGCGGGAGGGCCTTCTCCTACGAGCAGTACTTC. Its translation: CASSQEVSGRAFSYEQYF. The full variable domain, with the rest looked up from reference TRBV14 and TRBJ2-7, is EAGVTQFPSHSVIEKGQTVTLRCDPISGHDNLYWYRRVMGKEIKFLLHFVKESKQDESGMPNNRFLAERTGGTYSTLKVQPAELEDSGVYFCASSQEVSGRAFSYEQYFGPGTRLTVT.

The chain joins TRBV7-9 to TRBJ2-7; the match to TRBD1 covers 7 bases. CDR3 length: 17 residues. J gave up 3 bases and V 0 bases, and 11 bases lay outside the gene matches. The germline V gene has CDR1 SEHNR and CDR2 FQNEAQ (reference sequence). Here the CDR3 reads CASSLASRGQFIYEQYF. CDR3 nucleotide sequence: TGTGCCAGCAGCTTAGCCTCCCGGGGACAGTTTATCTACGAGCAGTACTTC. Filled out from reference TRBV7-9 and TRBJ2-7, the complete variable domain reads DTGVSQNPRHKITKRGQNVTFRCDPISEHNRLYWYRQTLGQGPEFLTYFQNEAQLEKSRLLSDRFSAERPKGSFSTLEIQRTEQGDSAMYLCASSLASRGQFIYEQYFGPGTRLTVT.

The J gene is TRBJ2-1, the V gene TRBV6-1; tentative D call: TRBD1 (5 bases). CDR3 length: 14 residues. The V gene lost 6 bases and the J gene lost 8 bases, with 17 bases spanning the gap. The V gene's germline CDR1 is MNHNS and CDR2 SASEGT. CDR3 coding DNA: TGTGCCAGCAGAGCAGGGTTCGGTAATCATGAGCAGTTCTTC. Its protein is CASRAGFGNHEQFF.

The chain carries TRBV5-1 and TRBJ2-7, with 9 bases fitting TRBD1. The germline CDR1 and CDR2 sequences are SGHRS and YFSETQ. Trimming cost V 2 bases and J 5 bases; bases outside gene matches: 8. The CDR3 spans 15 residues. The CDR3 region has the DNA TGCGCCAGCAGCTTCTTTGGGACAGGGAATGACGAGCAGTACTTC. Translation: CASSFFGTGNDEQYF.

This CDR3 is CASSQPGVYGYYTF. CDR3 DNA: TGTGCCAGCAGCCAACCGGGAGTCTATGGCTATTACACCTTC. This chain connects TRBV7-2 to TRBJ1-2; D not certain. The CDR3 sequence is 14 residues long. Germline V lookup: CDR1 SGHTA, CDR2 FQGNSA. V gave up 5 bases and J gave up 11 bases, with 21 bases separating them.